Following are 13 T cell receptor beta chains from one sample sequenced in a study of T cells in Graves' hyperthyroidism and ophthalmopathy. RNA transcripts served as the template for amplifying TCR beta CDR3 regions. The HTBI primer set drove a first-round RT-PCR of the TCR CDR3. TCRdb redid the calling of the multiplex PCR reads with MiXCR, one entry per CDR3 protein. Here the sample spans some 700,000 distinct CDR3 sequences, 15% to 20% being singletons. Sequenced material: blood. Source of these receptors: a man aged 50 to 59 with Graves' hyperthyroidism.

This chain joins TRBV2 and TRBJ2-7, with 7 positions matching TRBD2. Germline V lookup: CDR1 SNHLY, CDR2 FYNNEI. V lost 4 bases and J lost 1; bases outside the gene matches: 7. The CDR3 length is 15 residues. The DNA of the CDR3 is TGTGCCAGCAGTGGTCCGGGACTAAAATCCTACGAGCAGTACTTC. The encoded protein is CASSGPGLKSYEQYF.

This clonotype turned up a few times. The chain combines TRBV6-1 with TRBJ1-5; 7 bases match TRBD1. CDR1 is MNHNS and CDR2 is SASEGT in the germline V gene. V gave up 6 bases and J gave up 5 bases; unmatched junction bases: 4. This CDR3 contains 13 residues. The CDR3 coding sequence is TGTGCCAGCAGGACAGGGTTTGATCAGCCCCAGCATTTT. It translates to CASRTGFDQPQHF.

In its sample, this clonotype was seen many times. The CDR3 DNA follows: TGTGCCACCCAGGGACAGGGGCCGCGAAGCAATCAGCCCCAGCATTTT. The encoded protein is CATQGQGPRSNQPQHF. The gene calls are TRBV28 and TRBJ1-5, with 10 bases matching TRBD1. Germline-derived CDR1 and CDR2 are MDHEN and SYDVKM. V was pared by 10 bases and J by 1 base, with 10 bases of the junction left unmatched. The CDR3 extends over 16 amino acids.

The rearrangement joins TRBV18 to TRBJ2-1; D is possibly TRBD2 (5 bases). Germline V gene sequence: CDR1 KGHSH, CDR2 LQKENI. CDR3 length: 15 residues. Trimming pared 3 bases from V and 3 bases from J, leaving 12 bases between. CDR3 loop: CASSPGVGNYNEQFF. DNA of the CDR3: TGTGCCAGCTCACCGGGAGTCGGTAACTACAATGAGCAGTTCTTC.

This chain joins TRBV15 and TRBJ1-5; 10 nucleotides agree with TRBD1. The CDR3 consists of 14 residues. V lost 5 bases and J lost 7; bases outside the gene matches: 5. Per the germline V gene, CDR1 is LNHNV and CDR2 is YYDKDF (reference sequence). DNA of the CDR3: TGTGCCACCAGCGACGACAGGGGGCTACAGCCCCAGCATTTT. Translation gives CATSDDRGLQPQHF.

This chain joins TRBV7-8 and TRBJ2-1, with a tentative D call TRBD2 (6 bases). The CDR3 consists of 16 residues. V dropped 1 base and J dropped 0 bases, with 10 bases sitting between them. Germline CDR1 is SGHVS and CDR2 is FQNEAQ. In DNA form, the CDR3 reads TGTGCCAGCAGCTTAGAGCGGGTGGCCTCCTACAATGAGCAGTTCTTC. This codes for CASSLERVASYNEQFF.

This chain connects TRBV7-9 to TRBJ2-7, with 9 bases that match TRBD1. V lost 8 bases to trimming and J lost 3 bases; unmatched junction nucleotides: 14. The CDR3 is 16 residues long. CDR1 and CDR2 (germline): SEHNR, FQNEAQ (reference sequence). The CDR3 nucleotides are TGTGCCAGCGAAGGTGGGACCGGGACAGGGATCTACGAGCAGTACTTC. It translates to CASEGGTGTGIYEQYF.

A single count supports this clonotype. The CDR3: CASTGQPRGEQFF. The CDR3 coding sequence is TGTGCCAGCACAGGACAGCCTCGCGGTGAGCAGTTCTTC. This rearrangement joins TRBV28 to TRBJ2-1, with a tentative D call TRBD1 (6 bases). Germline CDR1 MDHEN, CDR2 SYDVKM. Between the trimmed V and J ends, which lost 7 bases and 9 bases, there was a span of 16 bases. The CDR3 consists of 13 residues.

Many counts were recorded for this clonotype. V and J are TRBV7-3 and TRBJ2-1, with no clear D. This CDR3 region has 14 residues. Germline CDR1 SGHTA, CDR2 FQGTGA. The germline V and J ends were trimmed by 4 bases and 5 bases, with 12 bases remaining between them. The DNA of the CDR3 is TGTGCCAGCAGCTCCTACTCCCGGGACAATGAGCAGTTCTTC. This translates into CASSSYSRDNEQFF.

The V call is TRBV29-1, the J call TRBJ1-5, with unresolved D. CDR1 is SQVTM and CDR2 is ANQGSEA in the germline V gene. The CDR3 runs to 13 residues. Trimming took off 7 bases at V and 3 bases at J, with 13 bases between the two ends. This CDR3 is CSAETIPNQPQHF. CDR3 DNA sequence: TGCAGCGCTGAGACAATCCCCAATCAGCCCCAGCATTTT.

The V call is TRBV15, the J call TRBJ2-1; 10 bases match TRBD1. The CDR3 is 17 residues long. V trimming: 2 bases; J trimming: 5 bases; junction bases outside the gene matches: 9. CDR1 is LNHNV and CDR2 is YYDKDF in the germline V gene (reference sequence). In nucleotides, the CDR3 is TGTGCCACCAGCAGACAACCCGACAGGGGGCCCCACAATGAGCAGTTCTTC. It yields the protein CATSRQPDRGPHNEQFF.

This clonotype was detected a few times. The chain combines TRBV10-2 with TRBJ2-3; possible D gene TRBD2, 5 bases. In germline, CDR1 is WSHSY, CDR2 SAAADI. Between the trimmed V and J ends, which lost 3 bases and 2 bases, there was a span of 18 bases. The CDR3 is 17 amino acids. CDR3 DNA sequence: TGCGCCAGCAGTGACCACCGGGCGCGGGTGACCACAGATACGCAGTATTTT. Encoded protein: CASSDHRARVTTDTQYF.

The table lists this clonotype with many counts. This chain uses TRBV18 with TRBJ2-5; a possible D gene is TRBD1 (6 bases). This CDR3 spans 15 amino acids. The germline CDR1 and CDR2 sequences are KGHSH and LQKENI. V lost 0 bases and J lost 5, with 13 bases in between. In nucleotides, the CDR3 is TGTGCCAGCTCACCACCGGGGGCGGAAAGGGAGACCCAGTACTTC. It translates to CASSPPGAERETQYF.